What follows are 17 T cell receptor beta chains derived from one specimen sequenced in a study of blood T cell repertoires in COVID-19. Assay: immunoSEQ multiplex PCR; the TCRdb copy retains only in-frame clones and omits some. The repertoire holds under 95,000 clones, about 68% seen once, with 5% to 6% in the top ten. Sequencing was performed on peripheral blood. The origin of the receptors is a man in his fifties with active or convalescent COVID-19.

Of note for this clone: Other DNA sequences from this sample encode an identical CDR3 as well. This rearrangement joins TRBV6-4 to TRBJ2-3; 13 nucleotides match TRBD2. This CDR3 has 15 residues. V lost 2 bases, J lost 6 bases, and 2 bases stayed unmatched. Germline V lookup: CDR1 MRHNA, CDR2 SNTAGT. The CDR3: CASSDTSGGADTQYF. The CDR3 region has the DNA TGTGCCAGCAGTGACACTAGCGGGGGGGCCGATACGCAGTATTTT.

The chain recombines TRBV7-2 with TRBJ2-2, with TRBD2 matching 12 bases. The V segment lost 5 bases and the J segment 5 bases; nucleotides outside the gene matches: 12. Germline lookup yields CDR1 SGHTA and CDR2 FQGNSA. CDR3 length: 18 amino acids. The DNA of the CDR3 is TGTGCCAGCAGCCCGAACGCCAACCTAGCGGGGGGGACCGGGGAGCTGTTTTTT. Translation: CASSPNANLAGGTGELFF.

This clone was seen more than once but under ten times. This chain links TRBV6-1 with TRBJ2-4, with a possible D match to TRBD1 (5 bases). Germline loops: CDR1 MNHNS, CDR2 SASEGT. Trimming took off 1 base at V and 0 bases at J, with 13 bases between the two ends. CDR3 length: 17 amino acids. The CDR3 bases are TGTGCCAGCAGTGAAGGTTCCCGGACACAAGCCAAAAACATTCAGTACTTC. The encoded protein is CASSEGSRTQAKNIQYF.

The chain recombines TRBV5-4 with TRBJ2-5; TRBD2 matches at 9 bases. Germline V CDR1 and CDR2: SGHNT, YYREEE (reference sequence). Losses at the gene ends were 7 bases for V and 5 bases for J; bases not matched to a gene: 12. This CDR3 has 15 residues. The CDR3 is CASHDASGARETQYF. The CDR3 DNA follows: TGTGCCAGCCACGACGCTAGCGGGGCCCGGGAGACCCAGTACTTC.

The chain recombines TRBV19 with TRBJ1-2; 7 bases map to TRBD1. With 1 base clipped from V and 4 bases from J, the junction kept 3 bases outside the gene matches. Germline V gives CDR1 LNHDA, CDR2 SQIVND (reference sequence). The CDR3 runs to 14 residues. The DNA of the CDR3 is TGTGCCAGTAGTATAGGTGGGGACAGCTATGGCTACACCTTC. It codes for CASSIGGDSYGYTF.

This clone was observed at least ten times. The chain carries TRBV3-1 (or the pseudogene TRBV3-2) and TRBJ1-1; D may be TRBD1 (5 bases). Germline values: CDR1 LGHDT, CDR2 YNNKEL (reference sequence). Deletions cut 4 bases from V and 1 base from J, with 7 bases between. The CDR3 contains 13 residues. The CDR3, as DNA: TGTGCCAGCAGCCCTAGGGGGAACACTGAAGCTTTCTTT. Its protein product is CASSPRGNTEAFF.

The gene calls are TRBV7-2 and TRBJ1-1; no firm D call. Per the germline V gene, CDR1 is SGHTA and CDR2 is FQGNSA. The CDR3 runs to 13 residues. Trimming pared 2 bases from V and 4 bases from J, leaving 8 bases between. The DNA of the CDR3 is TGTGCCAGCAGCTTACGGGTCACCACTGAAGCTTTCTTT. This gives the protein CASSLRVTTEAFF.

The chain uses TRBV20-1 and TRBJ2-1; 12 nucleotides align to TRBD2. The CDR3 consists of 16 residues. Germline V gives CDR1 DFQATT, CDR2 SNEGSKA (reference sequence). The V and J ends lost 3 bases and 5 bases, in that order; junction bases with no gene match: 8. The CDR3 here is CSASRPSGGADNEQFF. The CDR3 nucleotides are TGCAGTGCTAGTCGTCCTAGCGGGGGGGCCGACAATGAGCAGTTCTTC.

This chain uses TRBV3-1 (or the pseudogene TRBV3-2) with TRBJ2-7; 12 bases align to TRBD2. Trimming removed 4 bases from V and 7 bases from J; junction bases left unmatched: 5. The CDR3 consists of 14 residues. Germline-derived CDR1 and CDR2 are LGHDT and YNNKEL (reference sequence). The CDR3 is CASSLTSGGREQYF. CDR3 nucleotide sequence: TGTGCCAGCAGCCTTACTAGCGGGGGGAGGGAGCAGTACTTC.

Comment on this clone: Other DNA sequences in this specimen translate into the identical CDR3. The genes are TRBV9 and TRBJ2-2, with D possibly being TRBD1 (5 bases). Deletions cut 5 bases from V and 6 bases from J, with 11 bases between. Germline V gene lookup returns CDR1 SGDLS and CDR2 YYNGEE. The CDR3 loop spans 13 amino acids. The CDR3 reads CASSPWGAGELFF. In DNA, the CDR3 is TGTGCCAGCAGTCCTTGGGGCGCCGGGGAGCTGTTTTTT.

This clone has a single count. The rearrangement uses TRBV30 and TRBJ1-2, with D hard to call. The CDR3 consists of 12 residues. Germline V CDR1 and CDR2: GTSNPN, SVGIG (reference sequence). V was clipped by 2 bases and J by 5 bases, with 9 bases between them. The CDR3 DNA reads TGTGCCTGGAGTCTGGGCGATTATGGCTACACCTTC. Its protein is CAWSLGDYGYTF.

The J gene is TRBJ1-1, the V gene TRBV18, with TRBD1 as a possible D gene (5 bases). CDR1 is KGHSH and CDR2 is LQKENI in the germline V gene. This CDR3 region has 14 residues. The V end was cut by 3 bases, the J end by 0 bases, with 8 bases between. CDR3 DNA: TGTGCCAGCTCACCGGCAGGGATGAACACTGAAGCTTTCTTT. It translates to CASSPAGMNTEAFF.

This rearrangement joins TRBV5-6 to TRBJ1-1; D is uncertain. CDR1 is SGHDT, CDR2 YYEEEE, per germline. This CDR3 has 14 amino acids. V was cut by 1 base and J by 0 bases, with 7 bases left in between. CDR3 in amino acids: CASSLSGVNTEAFF. The CDR3 region has the DNA TGTGCCAGCAGCTTGTCTGGAGTGAACACTGAAGCTTTCTTT.

This clone has just a few counts. The V and J genes are TRBV24-1 and TRBJ2-7; TRBD2 might be the D (5 bases). Germline V gene sequence: CDR1 KGHDR, CDR2 SFDVKD. The V end lost 5 bases, the J end lost 6 bases, and 13 bases lay between the germline ends. This CDR3 region has 13 residues. In DNA form, the CDR3 reads TGTGCCACCAGTGGCGAGGGAACCGGCGAGCAGTACTTC. Amino acid sequence: CATSGEGTGEQYF.

The chain couples TRBV7-8 to TRBJ2-1, with 7 bases aligning to TRBD2. The V gene end was trimmed by 3 bases and the J gene end by 0 bases; junction bases not matched to a gene: 8. The CDR3 contains 17 residues. Germline CDR1 and CDR2: SGHVS and FQNEAQ. CDR3 DNA: TGTGCCAGCAGCTTTAGACTAGCCGGGAGCTCCTACAATGAGCAGTTCTTC. Residues: CASSFRLAGSSYNEQFF.

The chain recombines TRBV11-3 with TRBJ2-1; 7 bases fit TRBD2. CDR3 size: 16 residues. CDR1 and CDR2 from the germline V gene are SGHNT and YENEEA. Trimming cost V 5 bases and J 9 bases; bases outside gene matches: 16. CDR3 in amino acids: CASSPYGGGRRSEQFF. The CDR3 DNA reads as TGTGCCAGCAGCCCCTACGGCGGGGGACGCAGGAGTGAGCAGTTCTTC.

Worth noting for this clone: Other DNA sequences in this sample translate to the same CDR3. The chain combines TRBV6-5 with TRBJ1-4; the match to TRBD1 covers 7 bases. Trimming cost V 4 bases and J 7 bases; bases outside gene matches: 6. Germline lookup yields CDR1 MNHEY and CDR2 SVGAGI. The CDR3 totals 14 residues. CDR3 region: CASSFGQEGEKLFF. For the CDR3, the DNA is TGTGCCAGCAGTTTTGGACAGGAGGGTGAAAAACTGTTTTTT.